This TCR beta chain was sequenced in a study of T cell changes during pregnancy in multiple sclerosis. Sequenced by immunoSEQ multiplex PCR; TCRdb stores in-frame clones only, minus some. This table holds about 45,000 clones, 80% to 95% found once. Trimming removed 3 bases from V and 5 bases from J, with 24 bases in between. The CDR3 has 18 residues. Germline CDR1 is SGDLS and CDR2 is YYNGEE. This material consisted of CD8+ T cells from peripheral blood mononuclear cells, taken in the second trimester of pregnancy. V usage is TRBV9 and J usage is TRBJ2-1; possibly TRBD2 for D (7 bases). The sequence derives from a female donor with multiple sclerosis, enrolled in a pregnancy study. The CDR3 DNA reads as TGTGCCAGCAGCGAGGGGGAGGGGATCCACTCTCTGAACAATGAGCAGTTCTTC. It translates to CASSEGEGIHSLNNEQFF. Variable domain in full (rest from reference TRBV9 and TRBJ2-1): DSGVTQTPKHLITATGQRVTLRCSPRSGDLSVYWYQQSLDQGLQFLIQYYNGEERAKGNILERFSAQQFPDLHSELNLSSLELGDSALYFCASSEGEGIHSLNNEQFFGPGTRLTVL.